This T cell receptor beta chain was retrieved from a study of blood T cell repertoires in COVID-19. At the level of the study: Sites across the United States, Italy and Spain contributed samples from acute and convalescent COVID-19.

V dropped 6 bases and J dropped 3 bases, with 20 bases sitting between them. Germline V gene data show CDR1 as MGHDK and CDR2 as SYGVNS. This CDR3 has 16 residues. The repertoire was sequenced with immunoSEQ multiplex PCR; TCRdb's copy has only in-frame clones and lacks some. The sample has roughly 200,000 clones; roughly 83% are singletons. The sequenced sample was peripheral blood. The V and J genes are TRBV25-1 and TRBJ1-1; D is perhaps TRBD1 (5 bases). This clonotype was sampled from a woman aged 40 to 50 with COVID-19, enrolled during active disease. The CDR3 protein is CASRGLTPWEDTEAFF. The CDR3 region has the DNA TGTGCCAGCAGGGGGCTAACACCATGGGAGGACACTGAAGCTTTCTTT.